Given below is one T cell receptor (beta chain) in context. Its antigen remains unidentified. This sample stems from a study of T cell responses to AZD1222 COVID-19 vaccine. Study-level points and caveats: Increases in Spike-specific TCR breadth and depth were seen after two AZD1222 doses.

CDR3 size: 14 residues. J lost 5 bases, V lost 1 base, and 2 bases had no gene match. Germline CDR1 is SNHLY and CDR2 is FYNNEI. Measured with immunoSEQ multiplex PCR; TCRdb has only the in-frame clones, and not every one. Among some 130,000 clones, more than 90% were seen once, and the ten largest hold approximately 2%. Sequenced material: peripheral blood, taken 28 days after the second AZD1222 dose. This receptor was obtained from an adult who received the AZD1222 COVID-19 vaccine. This sequence joins TRBV2 and TRBJ2-5; 9 nucleotides align to TRBD1. CDR3 nucleotide sequence: TGTGCCAGCAGTGAAGGGACAGGGGACGAGACCCAGTACTTC. This sequence encodes CASSEGTGDETQYF.